This TCR beta chain originates from a study of T cells after yellow fever vaccination. This clonotype came up many times. TCRdb called the 5' RACE reads again in MiXCR, with one record for every CDR3 protein. The sample carries around 50,000 distinct CDR3 sequences, around 6.4% recorded once. The CDR3 length is 16 residues. The J segment lost 2 bases and the V segment lost 1 base, leaving 6 bases of the junction unmatched. The germline V gene has CDR1 SGHVS and CDR2 FNYEAQ. This chain links TRBV7-6 with TRBJ2-7; 9 bases match TRBD1. The TCR comes from a man aged 30 to 39 who received the YFV17D yellow fever vaccine. Source: PBMCs, either bulk or a sorted T-cell subset (CD4+, CD8+, memory, or dextramer-sorted; not recorded which), taken 45 days after the yellow fever booster vaccination. CDR3 in amino acids: CASSLGGQGLTYEQYF. The CDR3 DNA follows: TGTGCCAGCAGCTTAGGGGGACAGGGCCTTACCTACGAGCAGTACTTC.